The present T cell receptor (beta chain) was sequenced within a study of CD8+CD57+ T cells in acquired aplastic anemia (dated by TCRdb to between 2017 and 2018). Looking at the study overall: DNA extracted from sorted CD4+ and CD8+ cells had a mean of approximately 3.3 ug, with a range of about 0.2 to 30 ug. An average of around 10 million reads for CD4+ cells and approximately 11 million reads for CD8+ cells was obtained from healthy donor samples. Beyond this particular receptor, the publication reports: Twenty-nine CD8+ CDR3 sequences were shared between patients and controls but appeared highly expressed in patients and within their immunodominant clones. No significant difference in CD8+ Simpson's diversity was found between patients and healthy controls (P=0.060).

With respect to this clonotype: Its antigen is currently not known. Base qualities are not recorded, but no much larger clone differs from it by a single base.

Taken from cysteine to phenylalanine, the CDR3 has 14 residues. The sequence is cut down to CDR3 DNA, 42 bases in frame from base 1. For CDR1 and CDR2, the germline V gene (reference sequence) lists SEHNR and FQNEAQ. The V and J ends are trimmed by 4 bases and 6 bases, leaving 15 bases between them. TCR repertoires of sorted CD4+ and CD8+ blood T cells from severe aplastic anemia patients and healthy subjects were deep-sequenced in the study. Ficoll-Paque density gradient centrifugation was used to isolate peripheral blood mononuclear cells. Before DNA was extracted, CD4+ and CD8+ T cells were sorted using either FACS or magnetic beads. TCR beta VDJ combination and CDR3 sequence profiling used genomic DNA as the template. An Illumina HiSeq 2000 was used for TCR repertoire sequencing. Per the authors' processing: Repertoires were assessed using TRBV/TRBJ rearrangement plots, CDR3 size and DJ length profiles, and Simpson's diversity index. Whichever DNA sequence was most abundant in the deep sequencing data was defined as the immunodominant clone. CDR3 amino acid sequences were screened for sharing across subjects and were compared with published repertoires and the VDJdb database. TCRdb handled the public reads itself, with Q25 trimming in fastp and clone calling in MiXCR, and kept productive beta chains. CDR3 protein sequences are deduplicated, and each keeps its most common genes and DNA. It is TCRdb's table, rather than the study itself, that gives the V and J calls and clone size. The sample data list approximately 170,000 distinct CDR3 sequences, and about 64% of these were observed just once. Of the sample, around 45% falls within the top ten clones.

Source material: sorted CD4+, CD8+, or CD8+CD57+ T cells (not recorded which) from PBMCs. The chain is encoded by TRBV7-9 joined to TRBJ1-2, with a tentative D gene TRBD1 over 5 matching bases. The clonotype comes from a human donor in good health. The DNA reads as follows: TGTGCCAGCAGCTCCCAGGGAAGCGTACATGGCTACACCTTC. The encoded protein is CASSSQGSVHGYTF.